These T cell receptor beta chains were read from a single sample in a study of blood T cell repertoires in COVID-19. Profiling relied on immunoSEQ multiplex PCR, and the TCRdb table lists in-frame clones only, not all of them. The table has some 150,000 clones, approximately 85% seen once. The sequenced sample consisted of peripheral blood. These receptor sequences come from a man aged 55 to 69 who had recovered from COVID-19. CDR3s include the opening cysteine and the closing phenylalanine or tryptophan. The D gene is left open where the match is weak. The listing skips clone size in some rows; elsewhere it reads once, few, many or a size class.

size: .; D: .; J: TRBJ1-1; V: TRBV12-3/TRBV12-4; CDR3: CASSHWRTEAFF; DNA: TGTGCCAGCAGTCATTGGAGGACTGAAGCTTTCTTT
size: .; D: .; J: TRBJ2-3; V: TRBV14; CDR3: CASSHDTGTSTDTQYF; DNA: TGTGCCAGCAGCCACGATACAGGAACTAGCACAGATACGCAGTATTTT
size: .; D: .; J: TRBJ2-5; V: TRBV19; CDR3: CASSIAGGIAGQETQYF; DNA: TGTGCCAGTAGTATAGCAGGGGGCATAGCGGGCCAAGAGACCCAGTACTTC
size: .; D: .; J: TRBJ1-1; V: TRBV18; CDR3: CASSWGDNTEAFF; DNA: TGTGCCAGCTCATGGGGCGATAACACTGAAGCTTTCTTT
size: .; D: .; J: TRBJ1-1; V: TRBV2; CDR3: CASSEAGRGTVSNTEAFF; DNA: TGTGCCAGCAGTGAAGCTGGCAGGGGTACCGTATCGAACACTGAAGCTTTCTTT
size: .; D: TRBD1; J: TRBJ1-1; V: TRBV7-8; CDR3: CASTPGGQNTEAFF; DNA: TGTGCCAGCACCCCAGGGGGACAGAACACTGAAGCTTTCTTT
size: .; D: .; J: TRBJ1-6; V: TRBV10-3; CDR3: CAITGELNSPLHF; DNA: TGTGCCATCACAGGGGAACTGAATTCACCCCTCCACTTT
size: .; D: TRBD2; J: TRBJ2-1; V: TRBV7-2; CDR3: CASSFLAGGLSSYNEQFF; DNA: TGTGCCAGCAGCTTCTTAGCGGGGGGCCTTAGCTCCTACAATGAGCAGTTCTTC
size: .; D: TRBD1; J: TRBJ2-7; V: TRBV3-1/TRBV3-2; CDR3: CASSPQGDYEQYF; DNA: TGTGCCAGCAGCCCACAGGGGGACTACGAGCAGTACTTC
size: .; D: TRBD2; J: TRBJ2-1; V: TRBV5-6; CDR3: CASSLGGSGGLWAYNEQFF; DNA: TGTGCCAGCAGCTTGGGTGGTAGCGGGGGACTATGGGCCTACAATGAGCAGTTCTTC
size: .; D: TRBD2; J: TRBJ2-5; V: TRBV6-5; CDR3: CASRETAGIQETQYF; DNA: TGTGCCAGCAGGGAGACAGCGGGAATCCAAGAGACCCAGTACTTC
size: .; D: .; J: TRBJ2-7; V: TRBV18; CDR3: CASSPMDRGASEQYF; DNA: TGTGCCAGCTCACCCATGGACCGGGGAGCTAGCGAGCAGTACTTC
size: .; D: TRBD1; J: TRBJ2-2; V: TRBV24-1; CDR3: CATSEGQGTGELFF; DNA: TGTGCCACCAGTGAGGGACAGGGAACCGGGGAGCTGTTTTTT
size: once; D: TRBD2; J: TRBJ2-1; V: TRBV7-9; CDR3: CASSFSGGTSYNEQFF; DNA: TGTGCCAGCAGCTTTAGCGGGGGCACCTCCTACAATGAGCAGTTCTTC
size: .; D: TRBD1; J: TRBJ2-2; V: TRBV5-1; CDR3: CASSLSGTGTGELFF; DNA: TGCGCCAGCAGCCTGTCCGGGACAGGGACCGGGGAGCTGTTTTTT
size: .; D: .; J: TRBJ2-3; V: TRBV29-1; CDR3: CSVDERTDTQYF; DNA: TGCAGCGTTGACGAGCGGACAGATACGCAGTATTTT
size: once; D: TRBD1; J: TRBJ2-7; V: TRBV4-3; CDR3: CASSLHRGEAYEQYF; DNA: TGCGCCAGCAGCCTACACAGGGGTGAAGCCTACGAGCAGTACTTC
size: .; D: .; J: TRBJ2-3; V: TRBV5-6; CDR3: CASSRDFTNTDTQYF; DNA: TGTGCCAGCAGCCGGGACTTCACCAACACAGATACGCAGTATTTT
size: .; D: .; J: TRBJ1-3; V: TRBV10-3; CDR3: CAIGSRDTIYF; DNA: TGTGCCATCGGCAGTCGGGACACCATATATTTT
size: .; D: .; J: TRBJ2-7; V: TRBV9; CDR3: CASSVVPSEIYEQYF; DNA: TGTGCCAGCAGCGTAGTCCCCTCAGAAATTTACGAGCAGTACTTC
size: .; D: TRBD2; J: TRBJ2-7; V: TRBV7-3; CDR3: CASSLNSGGAYEQYF; DNA: TGTGCCAGCAGCTTAAATAGCGGGGGGGCCTACGAGCAGTACTTC
size: .; D: .; J: TRBJ2-5; V: TRBV10-3; CDR3: CAISESSGQYQETQYF; DNA: TGTGCCATCAGTGAGTCGAGCGGACAGTACCAAGAGACCCAGTACTTC
size: .; D: .; J: TRBJ2-5; V: TRBV5-8; CDR3: CASSSRGGARETQYF; DNA: TGTGCCAGCAGCTCGCGTGGGGGGGCAAGGGAGACCCAGTACTTC
size: .; D: TRBD1; J: TRBJ1-5; V: TRBV6-1; CDR3: CASSEKGQGSNQPQHF; DNA: TGTGCCAGCAGTGAAAAGGGACAGGGTAGCAATCAGCCCCAGCATTTT
size: .; D: .; J: TRBJ2-2; V: TRBV7-7; CDR3: CASSPGPGREGELFF; DNA: TGTGCTAGCAGCCCAGGGCCAGGCAGGGAAGGGGAGCTGTTTTTT
size: few; D: TRBD2; J: TRBJ2-3; V: TRBV9; CDR3: CASSVYSGGNSDTQYF; DNA: TGTGCCAGCAGCGTATATAGCGGGGGGAACTCAGATACGCAGTATTTT
size: .; D: .; J: TRBJ1-5; V: TRBV25-1; CDR3: CASRGITQRGFNQPQHF; DNA: TGTGCCAGTAGGGGCATCACCCAAAGGGGATTCAATCAGCCCCAGCATTTT
size: .; D: .; J: TRBJ2-7; V: TRBV12-5; CDR3: CASGLDRAYEQYF; DNA: TGTGCTAGTGGTTTGGACAGGGCTTACGAGCAGTACTTC
size: .; D: .; J: TRBJ1-3; V: TRBV7-9; CDR3: CASSLTVPGDTIYF; DNA: TGTGCCAGCAGCTTAACCGTTCCAGGGGACACCATATATTTT
size: .; D: .; J: TRBJ1-2; V: TRBV29-1; CDR3: CSVEDQGVDGYTF; DNA: TGCAGCGTTGAAGATCAAGGGGTTGATGGCTACACCTTC
size: .; D: TRBD1; J: TRBJ1-2; V: TRBV7-6; CDR3: CASSLAEGGRGYTF; DNA: TGTGCCAGCAGCTTAGCGGAAGGGGGCCGGGGCTACACCTTC
size: .; D: TRBD1; J: TRBJ2-1; V: TRBV19; CDR3: CASRRGGLSYNEQFF; DNA: TGTGCCAGTAGGCGAGGGGGCCTCTCCTACAATGAGCAGTTCTTC
size: .; D: .; J: TRBJ2-3; V: TRBV3-1/TRBV3-2; CDR3: CASSPPLGRESADTQYF; DNA: TGTGCCAGCAGCCCCCCCTTGGGCAGGGAAAGCGCAGATACGCAGTATTTT
size: .; D: TRBD1; J: TRBJ1-2; V: TRBV11-1; CDR3: CASSGGTVANYGYTF; DNA: TGTGCCAGCAGCGGGGGGACAGTAGCTAACTATGGCTACACCTTC
size: once; D: .; J: TRBJ2-7; V: TRBV7-2; CDR3: CASSLAPGLPTPYEQYF; DNA: TGTGCCAGCAGCTTAGCTCCAGGTCTTCCAACTCCCTACGAGCAGTACTTC
size: .; D: TRBD2; J: TRBJ2-7; V: TRBV18; CDR3: CASSREGYEQYF; DNA: TGTGCCAGCTCACGGGAGGGGTACGAGCAGTACTTC
size: few; D: TRBD1; J: TRBJ1-4; V: TRBV7-9; CDR3: CASSLSTGDNEKLFF; DNA: TGTGCCAGCAGCTTGTCGACAGGGGACAATGAAAAACTGTTTTTT
size: .; D: .; J: TRBJ2-5; V: TRBV5-1; CDR3: CASSDTGETQYF; DNA: TGCGCCAGCAGCGATACAGGAGAGACCCAGTACTTC
size: .; D: TRBD1; J: TRBJ2-1; V: TRBV11-2; CDR3: CASSLRTGTAFTNEQFF; DNA: TGTGCCAGCAGCCTGAGAACCGGGACAGCGTTTACTAATGAGCAGTTCTTC
size: .; D: .; J: TRBJ1-1; V: TRBV5-8; CDR3: CASSFMGANTEAFF; DNA: TGTGCCAGCAGCTTTATGGGGGCGAACACTGAAGCTTTCTTT
size: .; D: .; J: TRBJ2-5; V: TRBV29-1; CDR3: CSVEDLPGPAGETQYF; DNA: TGCAGCGTTGAAGATCTACCCGGTCCGGCGGGAGAGACCCAGTACTTC
size: once; D: .; J: TRBJ1-1; V: TRBV7-7; CDR3: CASSLGRFTEAFF; DNA: TGTGCTAGCAGCTTGGGGAGGTTCACTGAAGCTTTCTTT
size: .; D: TRBD1; J: TRBJ2-1; V: TRBV19; CDR3: CASSRGQGRYEQFF; DNA: TGTGCCAGTAGTAGGGGACAGGGGAGGTATGAGCAGTTCTTC
size: .; D: .; J: TRBJ2-3; V: TRBV7-9; CDR3: CASSLSTGEKDTQYF; DNA: TGTGCCAGCAGCTTAAGTACGGGGGAGAAGGATACGCAGTATTTT
size: .; D: .; J: TRBJ1-2; V: TRBV9; CDR3: CASSPGLGGYTF; DNA: TGTGCCAGCAGCCCGGGGTTGGGAGGCTACACCTTC
size: .; D: TRBD1; J: TRBJ1-5; V: TRBV20-1; CDR3: CSASSPGQLYSNQPQHF; DNA: TGCAGTGCTAGTTCCCCGGGACAGCTTTATAGCAATCAGCCCCAGCATTTT
size: .; D: TRBD2; J: TRBJ2-3; V: TRBV4-2; CDR3: CASSRDFLAGEDTQYF; DNA: TGTGCCAGCAGCCGAGACTTCCTAGCGGGCGAGGATACGCAGTATTTT
size: .; D: .; J: TRBJ1-2; V: TRBV28; CDR3: CASSLPQNGYTF; DNA: TGTGCCAGCAGTTTGCCACAAAATGGCTACACCTTC
size: few; D: .; J: TRBJ2-5; V: TRBV7-9; CDR3: CASSRGETQYF; DNA: TGTGCCAGCAGCCGCGGAGAGACCCAGTACTTC
size: .; D: .; J: TRBJ1-5; V: TRBV6-7; CDR3: CASSYSDRQVHQPQHF; DNA: TGTGCCAGCAGTTACTCGGATAGACAGGTCCATCAGCCCCAGCATTTT
size: many; D: TRBD1; J: TRBJ2-7; V: TRBV6-2/TRBV6-3; CDR3: CASSYSGTAYEQYF; DNA: TGTGCCAGCAGTTACTCGGGGACAGCCTACGAGCAGTACTTC
size: few; D: .; J: TRBJ2-7; V: TRBV5-1; CDR3: CASSLGGLPSYEQYF; DNA: TGCGCCAGCAGCTTGGGTGGGCTTCCCTCCTACGAGCAGTACTTC